The 29 T cell receptor beta chains below all came from one sample that was sequenced in a study of T cells after yellow fever vaccination. TCRdb itself ran the 5' RACE reads through MiXCR, one entry per CDR3 protein. Of just under 600,000 distinct CDR3 sequences in the sample, roughly 12% are singletons; the top ten hold 11% to 15%. Here the sequenced sample was PBMCs, taken on the day of the yellow fever booster vaccination. These receptors came from a young man who received the YFV17D yellow fever vaccine.

The V and J genes are TRBV10-3 and TRBJ2-6; 11 positions agree with TRBD2. CDR3 length: 18 residues. The germline V gene encodes CDR1 ENHRY and CDR2 SYGVKD. V was pared by 6 bases and J by 0 bases, with 7 bases of the junction left unmatched. In DNA form, the CDR3 reads TGTGCCATCAGCATAGGACTAGCGGGTAGCTCTGGGGCCAACGTCCTGACTTTC. Protein: CAISIGLAGSSGANVLTF.

This clonotype was recorded many times. The genes are TRBV7-8 and TRBJ1-5, with D possibly matching TRBD1 (6 bases). V was pared by 2 bases and J by 9 bases, with 11 bases between. The CDR3 covers 13 residues. The V gene's germline CDR1 is SGHVS and CDR2 FQNEAQ. CDR3 nucleotides: TGTGCCAGCAGCTTACGGGGGGCTCTGCCCCAGCATTTT. Translated, it gives CASSLRGALPQHF.

This chain links TRBV7-2 with TRBJ2-1; 9 bases are shared with TRBD2. Germline loops: CDR1 SGHTA, CDR2 FQGNSA. J was trimmed by 6 bases and V by 8 bases; bases with no gene match: 11. This CDR3 spans 15 amino acids. CDR3 nucleotide sequence: TGTGCCAGCCGCCTAGGGCGGGAGGGCTTCAATGAGCAGTTCTTC. It encodes CASRLGREGFNEQFF.

The rearrangement joins TRBV5-1 to TRBJ1-1; perhaps TRBD1 as D (5 bases). Germline V lookup: CDR1 SGHRS, CDR2 YFSETQ. The CDR3 has 17 residues. Trimming stripped 0 bases from V and 1 base from J, with 16 bases between. CDR3 protein: CASSLAGTALRNTEAFF. DNA of the CDR3: TGCGCCAGCAGCTTGGCAGGGACGGCCCTCCGGAACACTGAAGCTTTCTTT.

The chain employs TRBV12-3 or TRBV12-4 and TRBJ2-1; 13 bases map to TRBD2. The CDR3 sequence is 14 residues long. The V segment lost 7 bases and the J segment 8 bases; nucleotides outside the gene matches: 5. In nucleotides, the CDR3 is TGTGCCAGCAAATTACTAGCGGGAGGGGATGAGCAGTTCTTC. This translates into CASKLLAGGDEQFF.

This clonotype was detected only a few times. The chain employs TRBV2 and TRBJ2-1; 12 bases align to TRBD2. CDR3 length equals 15 residues. CDR1 is SNHLY and CDR2 is FYNNEI in the germline V gene. Germline trimming cut 6 bases from V and 7 bases from J; bases unmatched to any gene: 7. CDR3 DNA sequence: TGTGCCAGCAGAACTCTACTAGCGGGAGGAAATGAGCAGTTCTTC. Its translation: CASRTLLAGGNEQFF.

This clonotype was counted only a few times. This rearrangement joins TRBV5-1 to TRBJ2-1; 13 bases match TRBD2. The CDR3 loop spans 16 amino acids. Germline CDR1 is SGHRS and CDR2 is YFSETQ. V shed 6 bases, J shed 5 bases, and the junction held 8 bases outside the gene matches. The CDR3: CASKNGLAGENNEQFF. CDR3 DNA: TGCGCCAGCAAAAATGGACTAGCGGGAGAAAACAATGAGCAGTTCTTC.

To note about this clonotype: One end of the junction is discordant with germline, which a read error may explain. The gene calls are TRBV7-7 and TRBJ2-7; 8 bases are shared with TRBD1. Germline values: CDR1 SSHAT, CDR2 FNYEAQ (reference sequence). The CDR3 loop spans 20 amino acids. This chain's CDR3 is CASSLADKGRTGRWTYEQYF. CDR3 coding DNA: TGTGCTAGCAGCTTAGCCGACAAGGGCCGGACAGGGAGGTGGACCTACGAGCAGTACTTC.

A few counts support this clonotype. The chain recombines TRBV7-2 with TRBJ2-5; 15 nucleotides match TRBD2. This CDR3 has 15 residues. With 7 bases clipped from V and 5 bases from J, the junction kept 5 bases outside the gene matches. Germline lookup yields CDR1 SGHTA and CDR2 FQGNSA. The CDR3 here is CASTQGLAGGETQYF. CDR3 DNA sequence: TGTGCCAGCACCCAGGGACTAGCGGGAGGTGAGACCCAGTACTTC.

Only a few counts were recorded for this clonotype. V and J are TRBV4-3 and TRBJ2-2; D might be TRBD2 (6 bases). Germline V lookup: CDR1 LGHNA, CDR2 YSLEER. The CDR3 spans 15 residues. Between the trimmed V and J ends, which lost 4 bases and 5 bases, there was a span of 14 bases. The CDR3 DNA reads TGCGCCAGCAGCCTTTTAGGGGCGGGAACCGGGGAGCTGTTTTTT. This sequence encodes CASSLLGAGTGELFF.

This clonotype was counted between two and nine times. The rearrangement joins TRBV10-3 to TRBJ2-3; the D is unclear. The V gene lost 4 bases and the J gene lost 5 bases, with 4 bases spanning the gap. The CDR3 spans 11 residues. Germline CDR1 and CDR2: ENHRY and SYGVKD. The CDR3 DNA reads as TGTGCCATCAGTGGACTAGATACGCAGTATTTT. Protein sequence: CAISGLDTQYF.

The J gene is TRBJ2-6, the V gene TRBV23-1, with TRBD1 as a possible D gene (6 bases). TRBV23-1 is filed as an ORF, its function uncertain. V was cut by 4 bases and J by 0 bases, with 16 bases left in between. The CDR3 is 18 residues long. For the CDR3, the DNA is TGCGCCAGCAGTCGCCTAATCCGGGACAACTCTGGGGCCAACGTCCTGACTTTC. It codes for CASSRLIRDNSGANVLTF.

The chain carries TRBV9 and TRBJ1-5; D gene uncertain. The CDR3 loop spans 15 amino acids. Trimming took off 2 bases at V and 0 bases at J, with 9 bases between the two ends. The V gene's germline CDR1 is SGDLS and CDR2 YYNGEE. CDR3 sequence: CASSVGRDSNQPQHF. The CDR3 bases are TGTGCCAGCAGCGTCGGACGGGATAGCAATCAGCCCCAGCATTTT.

This clonotype appeared a few times. The rearrangement links TRBV9 to TRBJ2-7; D is unresolved. Germline CDR1 and CDR2: SGDLS and YYNGEE. The V end was cut by 3 bases, the J end by 5 bases, with 24 bases between. The CDR3 is made up of 17 amino acids. CDR3 region: CASSGLGDSGRLDEQYF. The CDR3 DNA reads as TGTGCCAGCAGCGGGCTAGGAGACTCGGGCCGTTTGGACGAGCAGTACTTC.

The chain carries TRBV29-1 and TRBJ2-1, with 9 bases lining up with TRBD2. Germline CDR1 reads SQVTM; CDR2 reads ANQGSEA. The V gene end was trimmed by 6 bases and the J gene end by 5 bases; junction bases not matched to a gene: 17. The CDR3 covers 17 residues. This chain's CDR3 is CSVRAPGLAGGNNEQFF. As DNA, the CDR3 is TGCAGCGTCCGGGCCCCGGGACTAGCCGGGGGAAACAATGAGCAGTTCTTC.

This chain links TRBV11-3 with TRBJ2-1, with TRBD2 matching over 8 bases. V gave up 1 base and J gave up 5 bases; unmatched junction bases: 7. The V gene's germline CDR1 is SGHNT and CDR2 YENEEA. The CDR3 has 16 residues. CDR3 in DNA: TGTGCCAGCAGCTTAGGCTTCAGCGGGAGAAACAATGAGCAGTTCTTC. Encoded protein: CASSLGFSGRNNEQFF.

In its sample, this clonotype was seen a few times. This rearrangement joins TRBV18 to TRBJ2-7; 7 nucleotides match TRBD2. With 3 bases clipped from V and 0 bases from J, the junction kept 8 bases outside the gene matches. In germline, CDR1 is KGHSH, CDR2 LQKENI. The CDR3 has 16 residues. CDR3 sequence: CASSPLSGSSSYEQYF. In nucleotides, the CDR3 is TGTGCCAGCTCACCTCTTAGCGGGTCGAGCTCCTACGAGCAGTACTTC.

The rearrangement links TRBV27 to TRBJ1-1, with D possibly being TRBD1 (5 bases). This CDR3 spans 14 amino acids. V shed 6 bases and J shed 1 base, with 12 bases lying between them. CDR1 is MNHEY, CDR2 SMNVEV, per germline (reference sequence). CDR3 nucleotides: TGTGCCAGCAGCAGGGTTATGGGGAACACTGAAGCTTTCTTT. Translation gives CASSRVMGNTEAFF.

V is TRBV3-1 and J is TRBJ1-1; D remains unclear. Between the trimmed V and J ends, which lost 5 bases and 2 bases, there was a span of 18 bases. The CDR3 sequence is 16 residues long. Looked up from germline, CDR1 is LGHDT and CDR2 is YNNKEL (reference sequence). CDR3 nucleotide sequence: TGTGCCAGCAGCTCTACCAGAGGGATAACAAACACTGAAGCTTTCTTT. This gives the protein CASSSTRGITNTEAFF.

The V and J genes are TRBV19 and TRBJ1-5, with 7 bases aligning to TRBD1. The trim removed 6 bases at V and 3 bases at J, leaving 8 bases unmatched. The germline V gene encodes CDR1 LNHDA and CDR2 SQIVND (reference sequence). The CDR3 contains 15 residues. CDR3 nucleotides: TGTGCCAGTAGGAAGACAGGGTCCCACAATCAGCCCCAGCATTTT. The encoded protein is CASRKTGSHNQPQHF.

This clonotype occurred a few times. The genes are TRBV20-1 and TRBJ1-5, with D possibly TRBD1 on 6 matching bases. The CDR3 runs 13 residues. V was trimmed by 3 bases and J by 4 bases, leaving 10 bases between them. From germline, CDR1 is DFQATT and CDR2 SNEGSKA (reference sequence). Written as DNA, the CDR3 is TGCAGTGCTAGGGGGGCACTAAATCAGCCCCAGCATTTT. This translates into CSARGALNQPQHF.

The chain links TRBV7-9 to TRBJ1-2; maybe TRBD1 (5 bases). V shed 11 bases and J shed 6 bases, with 19 bases lying between them. This CDR3 has 13 residues. CDR1 and CDR2 (germline): SEHNR, FQNEAQ (reference sequence). The CDR3 sequence: CASRRPRGDGYTF. CDR3 nucleotides: TGTGCCTCCCGTCGCCCCCGGGGGGATGGCTACACCTTC. Full variable domain (rest looked up from reference TRBV7-9 and TRBJ1-2): DTGVSQNPRHKITKRGQNVTFRCDPISEHNRLYWYRQTLGQGPEFLTYFQNEAQLEKSRLLSDRFSAERPKGSFSTLEIQRTEQGDSAMYLCASRRPRGDGYTFGSGTRLTVV.

This clonotype turned up a few times. The chain employs TRBV7-6 and TRBJ2-1; 12 nucleotides align to TRBD2. V was pared by 1 base and J by 6 bases, with 4 bases of the junction left unmatched. Germline CDR1 is SGHVS and CDR2 is FNYEAQ. The CDR3 spans 16 residues. CDR3 sequence reads: CASSLGASGRGNEQFF. CDR3 in DNA: TGTGCCAGCAGCTTAGGGGCTAGCGGGAGGGGCAATGAGCAGTTCTTC.

This chain links TRBV7-2 with TRBJ2-5; 9 bases map to TRBD2. This CDR3 comprises 14 residues. The J segment lost 4 bases and the V segment lost 1 base, leaving 1 base of the junction unmatched. Looked up from germline, CDR1 is SGHTA and CDR2 is FQGNSA. CDR3 region: CASSLVGLAETQYF. In DNA form, the CDR3 reads TGTGCCAGCAGCTTAGTGGGACTAGCAGAGACCCAGTACTTC.

This clonotype was found a few times. V is TRBV2 and J is TRBJ1-2; D might be TRBD1 (5 bases). Looked up from germline, CDR1 is SNHLY and CDR2 is FYNNEI. The CDR3 extends over 12 amino acids. V was cut by 7 bases and J by 7 bases, with 13 bases left in between. CDR3: CASNPGLGGYTF. The CDR3 DNA follows: TGTGCCAGCAACCCGGGGCTTGGTGGCTACACCTTC.

This sequence joins TRBV3-1 and TRBJ2-1, with a possible D match to TRBD2 (5 bases). Trimming pared 3 bases from V and 3 bases from J, leaving 12 bases between. The CDR3 runs to 15 residues. The germline V gene has CDR1 LGHDT and CDR2 YNNKEL (reference sequence). CDR3 bases: TGTGCCAGCAGCCATCAGCGGTCCGTCTACAATGAGCAGTTCTTC. It translates to CASSHQRSVYNEQFF.

The sample holds a few counts of this clonotype. This sequence joins TRBV28 and TRBJ2-6; 8 bases agree with TRBD1. Losses at the gene ends were 6 bases for V and 1 base for J; bases not matched to a gene: 5. The CDR3 is 16 amino acids. Germline CDR1 and CDR2: MDHEN and SYDVKM. The CDR3 region is CASRDREPSGANVLTF. CDR3 DNA: TGTGCCAGCAGGGACAGGGAACCTTCTGGGGCCAACGTCCTGACTTTC.

This clonotype came up many times. The chain has TRBV7-2 and TRBJ2-1; 10 nucleotides line up with TRBD1. V shed 5 bases and J 7 bases; nucleotides not matched to a gene: 8. Germline loops: CDR1 SGHTA, CDR2 FQGNSA. The CDR3 has 15 residues. CDR3 coding DNA: TGTGCCAGCAGCCCAAGACAGGGGGCGGCTAATGAGCAGTTCTTC. Its translation: CASSPRQGAANEQFF.

The chain is built from TRBV14 and TRBJ2-2; D unclear. The V gene lost 1 base and the J gene lost 4 bases, with 19 bases spanning the gap. This CDR3 comprises 18 residues. The V gene's germline CDR1 is SGHDN and CDR2 FVKESK. The DNA of the CDR3 is TGTGCCAGCAGCCAAGTCGTTGGGCGCAGTACCGGCACCGGGGAGCTGTTTTTT. It codes for CASSQVVGRSTGTGELFF.